This T cell receptor (beta chain) was sequenced for a study of T cells in Graves' hyperthyroidism and ophthalmopathy. This clonotype was observed at least ten times. The CDR3 length is 16 residues. Trimming stripped 4 bases from V and 0 bases from J, with 12 bases between. Germline CDR1 and CDR2: SNHLY and FYNNEI. Researchers amplified the TCR beta CDR3 regions from RNA transcripts. RT-PCR in the first round (using the HTBI primer set) targeted the TCR CDR3. From the multiplex PCR reads, TCRdb called clonotypes with MiXCR, one entry per CDR3 protein. The repertoire holds about 610,000 distinct CDR3 sequences, under 60% seen once, with about 8% in the top ten.

The source is a woman aged 18-29 years with Graves' hyperthyroidism. The specimen sequenced was peripheral blood or thyroid tissue (not recorded which). The rearrangement links TRBV2 to TRBJ1-4; D may be TRBD1 (6 bases). CDR3 sequence: CASSGQAPATNEKLFF. As DNA, the CDR3 is TGTGCCAGCAGTGGACAGGCACCTGCAACTAATGAAAAACTGTTTTTT.